This T cell receptor (beta chain) was documented in a study of neurological immune-mediated disorders. Study-level findings and limits: Neither clinical nor MRI features were found to be associated with the multiple sclerosis repertoire cluster.

The CDR3 consists of 12 residues. CDR1 is ENHRY, CDR2 SYGVKD, per germline. Trimming removed 2 bases at V and 7 bases at J, with 8 bases between. This clonotype was recorded many times. Its specificity is not known. The cDNA came from 5'RACE with 10-nucleotide random UMIs. TCRdb reanalysed the 5' RACE reads using MiXCR and keeps one entry per CDR3 protein. This table holds 60,000 to 85,000 distinct CDR3 sequences, around 4.6% found once. The chain couples TRBV10-3 to TRBJ1-2; D possibly corresponds to TRBD1 (5 bases). The clonotype was recovered from a woman aged 30 to 39 with multiple sclerosis. The specimen sequenced was PBMCs. The CDR3 DNA reads TGTGCCATCAGTGAGGCAGGGACTGGCTACACCTTC. Residues: CAISEAGTGYTF.